These T cell receptor beta chains were read from a single sample in a study of OX40 agonist ivuxolimab in advanced cancers. The method was immunoSEQ multiplex PCR; TCRdb's version includes in-frame clones alone and lacks a portion of them. The profile shows 60,000 to 70,000 clones, under 90% of them singletons. The sample in question was CD4+ or CD8+ T cells sorted from blood, obtained in a trial of the OX40 agonist ivuxolimab. The receptors were sampled from an adult with an advanced solid tumor such as melanoma, head and neck, liver or kidney cancer. Each CDR3 is given with its conserved first and last residue. The D gene is left open where the match is weak. The size of a clone is reported for some rows only, either as once, few or many, or as a class for expanded clones.

CDR3nt	CDR3aa	j_gene	len	d_gene	v_gene	abundance
TGTGCCAGCAGTGCAAATAATTCACCCCTCCACTTT	CASSANNSPLHF	TRBJ1-6	12	.	TRBV2	few
TGTGCCAGCAGCCCGACTGCCCAACTCAACGTCCTGACTTTC	CASSPTAQLNVLTF	TRBJ2-6	14	.	TRBV7-3	.
TGCAGCGTTGGACAGGCCGGGGGTGAGCAGTTCTTC	CSVGQAGGEQFF	TRBJ2-1	12	.	TRBV29-1	.
TGTGCCAGCAGGGGACGGGGAGATACGCAGTATTTT	CASRGRGDTQYF	TRBJ2-3	12	.	TRBV2	.
TGTGCCAGCAGCTCGGGACCGAGCGATTTTAATGAGCAGTTCTTC	CASSSGPSDFNEQFF	TRBJ2-1	15	.	TRBV7-3	.
TGTGCCAGCAGCCAAATAAAGCAGGGTGGCTATGGCTACACCTTC	CASSQIKQGGYGYTF	TRBJ1-2	15	.	TRBV11-2	many
TGTGCCAGCAGCTCCACTGTAGGGGCCGGGGAGCTGTTTTTT	CASSSTVGAGELFF	TRBJ2-2	14	.	TRBV6-1	few
TGTGCCAGCAGCTTGTTGGTAGCGGGGGGGCGCGCAGATACGCAGTATTTT	CASSLLVAGGRADTQYF	TRBJ2-3	17	TRBD2	TRBV7-9	.
TGTGCCAGCGGATTACAGGGGAGCCACGAGCAGTACTTC	CASGLQGSHEQYF	TRBJ2-7	13	TRBD1	TRBV28	.
TGTGCCAGCTCAAAGGAAGCCGACACTGAAGCTTTCTTT	CASSKEADTEAFF	TRBJ1-1	13	.	TRBV18	.
TGTGCCAGCAGCCGACCGGGACAGGGGGTCACTGAAGCTTTCTTT	CASSRPGQGVTEAFF	TRBJ1-1	15	TRBD1	TRBV6-5	.
TGTGCCAGTGGACAGGGAGCGGGCTACGAGCAGTACTTC	CASGQGAGYEQYF	TRBJ2-7	13	TRBD1	TRBV19	.
TGTGCCAGCAGCCGGACAAGCCATCAGCCCCAGCATTTT	CASSRTSHQPQHF	TRBJ1-5	13	.	TRBV6-1	.
TGTGCCAGCAGTCCTCCGGGGAACACTGAAGCTTTCTTT	CASSPPGNTEAFF	TRBJ1-1	13	.	TRBV6-5	.
TGCGCCAGCAGCTCCGGGACAGGGCGCTACGAGCAGTACTTC	CASSSGTGRYEQYF	TRBJ2-7	14	TRBD1	TRBV5-1	few
TGTGCCAGCAGTGTCGAGGGCAACAATGAGCAGTTCTTC	CASSVEGNNEQFF	TRBJ2-1	13	.	TRBV6-4	.
TGTGCCAGTAGTATAGGGAATAGCAATCAGCCCCAGCATTTT	CASSIGNSNQPQHF	TRBJ1-5	14	.	TRBV19	.
TGTGCCAGTAGTATAGGGCAGCGCACCTACGAGCAGTACTTC	CASSIGQRTYEQYF	TRBJ2-7	14	.	TRBV19	few